This passage covers 10 T cell receptor beta chains from one sample sequenced in a study of Ad26.COV2.S vaccination and SARS-CoV-2 variants. As to treatment: some 20 received Ad26.COV2.S at low or high dose, single or two shots; a few received placebo; per-sample allocation not given. Sampling took place 63 days after the first vaccine or placebo injection. Here immunoSEQ multiplex PCR was the method, and the copy in TCRdb shows in-frame clones only, minus some. The table shows roughly 320,000 clones, with around 87% occurring only once. Sample: peripheral blood, taken in a trial of Ad26.COV2.S vaccine versus placebo. Receptors were obtained from a person aged 18-60 years who received the Ad26.COV2.S COVID-19 vaccine or a placebo.

The sample holds one count of this clone. This chain uses TRBV9 with TRBJ1-1; 8 bases match TRBD1. The CDR3 loop spans 19 amino acids. Germline CDR1 and CDR2: SGDLS and YYNGEE. J gave up 4 bases and V 4 bases, and 21 bases lay outside the gene matches. CDR3 region: CASSPNFGTGGVLSTEAFF. The CDR3 nucleotides are TGTGCCAGCAGCCCCAATTTTGGTACAGGGGGAGTGTTGTCCACTGAAGCTTTCTTT. The full variable domain, with the rest looked up from reference TRBV9 and TRBJ1-1, is DSGVTQTPKHLITATGQRVTLRCSPRSGDLSVYWYQQSLDQGLQFLIQYYNGEERAKGNILERFSAQQFPDLHSELNLSSLELGDSALYFCASSPNFGTGGVLSTEAFFGQGTRLTVV.

This chain connects TRBV6-5 to TRBJ1-5, with TRBD1 identical over 9 bases. J was trimmed by 7 bases and V by 4 bases; bases with no gene match: 5. In germline, CDR1 is MNHEY, CDR2 SVGAGI. CDR3 length: 14 residues. The CDR3 DNA follows: TGTGCCAGCAGTTTAGGGACAGGGCGGCAGCCCCAGCATTTT. Its protein product is CASSLGTGRQPQHF.

This clone appeared a single time. V and J are TRBV30 and TRBJ1-1; D may be TRBD1 (5 bases). V was pared by 2 bases and J by 7 bases, with 11 bases between. CDR1 is GTSNPN and CDR2 is SVGIG in the germline V gene (reference sequence). This CDR3 is built from 12 residues. CDR3 residues: CAWSPGGVEAFF. Here the CDR3 DNA reads TGTGCCTGGAGTCCGGGGGGGGTTGAAGCTTTCTTT. The full variable domain, in which reference TRBV30 and TRBJ1-1 provide the parts outside the CDR3, is SQTIHQWPATLVQPVGSPLSLECTVEGTSNPNLYWYRQAAGRGLQLLFYSVGIGQISSEVPQNLSASRPQDRQFILSSKKLLLSDSGFYLCAWSPGGVEAFFGQGTRLTVV.

The chain uses TRBV19 and TRBJ1-5; D is ambiguous. Germline lookup yields CDR1 LNHDA and CDR2 SQIVND (reference sequence). Trimming shortened V by 1 base and J by 5 bases, and 12 bases separated the two germline ends. The CDR3 spans 15 residues. The CDR3 DNA reads TGTGCCAGTAGTATAGGATCGGGGAGGCATCAGCCCCAGCATTTT. This codes for CASSIGSGRHQPQHF.

The gene calls are TRBV29-1 and TRBJ1-5, with D perhaps matching TRBD1 (6 bases). Germline values: CDR1 SQVTM, CDR2 ANQGSEA. V was trimmed by 6 bases and J by 0 bases, leaving 12 bases between them. The CDR3 covers 14 residues. The CDR3 DNA sequence: TGCAGCGTGGCGACAGGCTATAGCAATCAGCCCCAGCATTTT. Protein product: CSVATGYSNQPQHF.

In regard to this clone: Relative to the germline gene, one junction end is altered; a read error may explain this. This sequence joins TRBV7-7 and TRBJ2-5; TRBD2 matches at 10 bases. Germline V gene data show CDR1 as SSHAT and CDR2 as FNYEAQ (reference sequence). The CDR3 spans 16 residues. The CDR3 reads CASSALASGGLKTQYF. In nucleotides, the CDR3 is TGTGCTAGCAGCGCTCTCGCTAGCGGGGGTTTGAAGACCCAGTACTTC.

The chain employs TRBV6-5 and TRBJ1-1; 9 bases match TRBD1. From germline, CDR1 is MNHEY and CDR2 SVGAGI. The CDR3 length is 14 residues. Losses at the gene ends were 7 bases for V and 4 bases for J; bases not matched to a gene: 7. The CDR3 spells CASTPGTGSTEAFF. The CDR3 DNA follows: TGTGCCAGCACCCCCGGGACAGGGAGCACTGAAGCTTTCTTT.

V is TRBV5-6 and J is TRBJ2-7; either TRBD1 or TRBD2 may fit D (5 bases each). Trimming took 0 bases from V and 4 from J, leaving 14 bases between them. The CDR3 is made up of 15 amino acids. Looked up from germline, CDR1 is SGHDT and CDR2 is YYEEEE. The CDR3 DNA reads TGTGCCAGCAGCTTGGCTGGGACGAACCATTACGAGCAGTACTTC. It translates to CASSLAGTNHYEQYF.

This clone was picked up one time. The chain uses TRBV30 and TRBJ1-5; D is undetermined. Trimming removed 0 bases from V and 7 bases from J, with 10 bases in between. CDR3 length: 13 amino acids. Germline V gene sequence: CDR1 GTSNPN, CDR2 SVGIG (reference sequence). CDR3 sequence reads: CAWSVNAAQPQHF. The CDR3 coding sequence is TGTGCCTGGAGTGTAAACGCGGCACAGCCCCAGCATTTT.

The chain couples TRBV3-1 (or the pseudogene TRBV3-2) to TRBJ1-3; perhaps TRBD1 as D (5 bases). V dropped 4 bases and J dropped 4 bases, with 14 bases sitting between them. Looked up from germline, CDR1 is LGHDT and CDR2 is YNNKEL (reference sequence). The CDR3 consists of 15 residues. CDR3 sequence reads: CASSPGSMRGNTIYF. CDR3 coding DNA: TGTGCCAGCAGCCCAGGGTCCATGCGGGGAAACACCATATATTTT.